Listed here are 30 T cell receptor beta chains from one sample, sequenced in a study of blood T cell repertoires in COVID-19. The table came from immunoSEQ multiplex PCR; TCRdb's copy has only in-frame clones and leaves some out. The sample holds approximately 120,000 clones, roughly three quarters seen once. Sequencing was carried out using peripheral blood. Receptors originate from an elderly man with acute or convalescent COVID-19.

This chain connects TRBV7-2 to TRBJ2-2; D might be TRBD2 (5 bases). Between the trimmed V and J ends, which lost 5 bases and 6 bases, there was a span of 13 bases. The CDR3 is made up of 14 amino acids. Germline CDR1 SGHTA, CDR2 FQGNSA. CDR3 nucleotides: TGTGCCAGCAGCCCCACCCCACTAGCCGGGGAGCTGTTTTTT. It is translated as CASSPTPLAGELFF. The full variable domain, its missing parts supplied by reference TRBV7-2 and TRBJ2-2, is GAGVSQSPSNKVTEKGKDVELRCDPISGHTALYWYRQSLGQGLEFLIYFQGNSAPDKSGLPSDRFSAERTGGSVSTLTIQRTQQEDSAVYLCASSPTPLAGELFFGEGSRLTVL.

This clone was counted only a few times. The V and J genes are TRBV6-5 and TRBJ1-5; the D gene is possibly TRBD1 (5 bases). Trimming shortened V by 0 bases and J by 7 bases, and 13 bases separated the two germline ends. CDR3 size: 15 residues. CDR1 is MNHEY, CDR2 SVGAGI, per germline. The CDR3, as DNA: TGTGCCAGCAGTTACTCCAGGGTAGTGAGCCAGCCCCAGCATTTT. Translated, it gives CASSYSRVVSQPQHF.

This clone was seen a few times. V and J are TRBV14 and TRBJ1-1; D gene uncertain. This CDR3 has 13 residues. CDR1 SGHDN and CDR2 FVKESK come from the germline V gene. Trimming cost V 0 bases and J 12 bases, with 14 bases left between them. The CDR3, as DNA: TGTGCCAGCAGCCAAGATCTTACCGCTAGACCTTTCTTT. It encodes CASSQDLTARPFF.

This clone turned up a few times. The rearrangement joins TRBV6-5 to TRBJ2-7; D is ambiguous. Trimming left V 0 bases short and J 0 bases short, with 9 bases between. The germline V gene encodes CDR1 MNHEY and CDR2 SVGAGI. CDR3 length equals 15 residues. The chain's CDR3 is CASSYSSSSSYEQYF. The DNA for the CDR3 is TGTGCCAGCAGTTACTCAAGTTCTAGCTCCTACGAGCAGTACTTC.

The chain has TRBV7-9 and TRBJ1-1; TRBD1 is a possible D gene (6 bases). The V end was cut by 4 bases, the J end by 1 base, with 16 bases between. The CDR3 covers 16 residues. CDR1 and CDR2 from the germline V gene are SEHNR and FQNEAQ (reference sequence). CDR3 DNA: TGTGCCAGCAGCTCTCGAGGGTCGGGACAGAACACTGAAGCTTTCTTT. Protein product: CASSSRGSGQNTEAFF.

V usage is TRBV29-1 and J usage is TRBJ2-5, with 7 bases aligning to TRBD1. CDR1 SQVTM and CDR2 ANQGSEA come from the germline V gene. The V segment lost 4 bases and the J segment 5 bases; nucleotides outside the gene matches: 1. This CDR3 comprises 11 residues. The DNA of the CDR3 is TGCAGCGTTGTCAGGGGGGAGACCCAGTACTTC. As protein: CSVVRGETQYF.

The chain employs TRBV5-5 and TRBJ2-3; D perhaps matches TRBD2 (6 bases). The CDR3 extends over 16 amino acids. Germline lookup yields CDR1 SGHKS and CDR2 YYEKEE (reference sequence). The V end lost 4 bases, the J end lost 4 bases, and 19 bases lay between the germline ends. Written as DNA, the CDR3 is TGTGCCAGCAGCCTCAACCCCGGGGGATTAGCAGATACGCAGTATTTT. Amino acid sequence: CASSLNPGGLADTQYF.

This clone was seen at least ten times. V gene TRBV6-1 combines with J gene TRBJ2-5; D might be TRBD1 (5 bases). The CDR3 consists of 15 residues. Germline values: CDR1 MNHNS, CDR2 SASEGT. Trimming removed 2 bases from V and 6 bases from J, with 16 bases in between. CDR3: CASSEISAGPKTQYF. The CDR3 DNA is TGTGCCAGCAGTGAAATTTCTGCAGGGCCAAAGACCCAGTACTTC.

This sequence joins TRBV30 and TRBJ1-2; possible D gene TRBD1, 6 bases. The V gene's germline CDR1 is GTSNPN and CDR2 SVGIG (reference sequence). This CDR3 spans 12 amino acids. Trimming pared 2 bases from V and 8 bases from J, leaving 12 bases between. The CDR3 spells CAWSPTGYGYTF. In nucleotides, the CDR3 is TGTGCCTGGAGTCCGACAGGATACGGCTACACCTTC.

The chain is built from TRBV28 and TRBJ2-7; D may be TRBD1 (6 bases). CDR3 length: 15 amino acids. V lost 8 bases, J lost 2 bases, and 19 bases lay in between. Germline lookup yields CDR1 MDHEN and CDR2 SYDVKM. The CDR3 spells CASFPANTGPYEQYF. The CDR3 nucleotides are TGTGCCAGCTTTCCCGCAAATACAGGGCCCTACGAGCAGTACTTC.

The DNA for the CDR3 is TGTGCCAGCAGCTTGGGCCAGGGGACCCAGTACTTC. Amino acid sequence: CASSLGQGTQYF. The chain uses TRBV5-4 and TRBJ2-5; D possibly corresponds to TRBD1 (5 bases). V shed 0 bases and J shed 7 bases, with 7 bases lying between them. CDR1 is SGHNT, CDR2 YYREEE, per germline (reference sequence). This CDR3 comprises 12 residues.

The chain recombines TRBV6-5 with TRBJ1-1; maybe TRBD1 (5 bases). Between the trimmed V and J ends, which lost 6 bases and 2 bases, there was a span of 7 bases. This CDR3 is built from 12 residues. Germline V gene data show CDR1 as MNHEY and CDR2 as SVGAGI. CDR3 region: CASRDINTEAFF. CDR3 bases: TGTGCCAGCAGGGACATAAACACTGAAGCTTTCTTT.

The chain employs TRBV5-1 and TRBJ2-7; TRBD2 aligns across 13 bases. The CDR3 spans 15 residues. CDR1 and CDR2 (germline): SGHRS, YFSETQ. With 7 bases clipped from V and 3 bases from J, the junction kept 7 bases outside the gene matches. CDR3 coding DNA: TGCGCCAGCCGAACTAGCGGGGGGGATTACTACGAGCAGTACTTC. It yields the protein CASRTSGGDYYEQYF.

This chain joins TRBV18 and TRBJ1-1; a possible D gene is TRBD1 (6 bases). V gave up 3 bases and J gave up 1 base, with 12 bases separating them. Germline assignment: CDR1 KGHSH and CDR2 LQKENI. The CDR3 loop spans 15 amino acids. The CDR3: CASSPPTGSNTEAFF. The CDR3 DNA reads as TGTGCCAGCTCACCTCCAACAGGGTCGAACACTGAAGCTTTCTTT.

CDR3 sequence: CASSFGGNTIYF. The CDR3 DNA is TGTGCCAGCAGCTTCGGTGGAAACACCATATATTTT. V is TRBV7-2 and J is TRBJ1-3; D is uncertain. CDR1 and CDR2 (germline): SGHTA, FQGNSA. The CDR3 runs 12 residues. With 3 bases removed from V and 3 bases from J, the gap between germline ends came to 3 bases.

The chain links TRBV9 to TRBJ2-3; D unclear. The CDR3 consists of 15 residues. Deletions cut 4 bases from V and 0 bases from J, with 12 bases between. CDR1 is SGDLS, CDR2 YYNGEE, per germline. CDR3 coding DNA: TGTGCCAGCAGCTCCGAGATTAAAAGCACAGATACGCAGTATTTT. Its translation: CASSSEIKSTDTQYF.

The gene calls are TRBV12-3 or TRBV12-4 and TRBJ1-2; D remains ambiguous. The CDR3 covers 11 residues. The V gene lost 6 bases and the J gene lost 2 bases, with 4 bases spanning the gap. The CDR3: CASRQNYGYTF. CDR3 in DNA: TGTGCCAGCAGACAAAACTATGGCTACACCTTC.

The rearrangement uses TRBV19 and TRBJ2-3, with a tentative D call TRBD1 (6 bases). With 10 bases removed from V and 2 bases from J, the gap between germline ends came to 19 bases. Germline V gene lookup returns CDR1 LNHDA and CDR2 SQIVND (reference sequence). This CDR3 spans 15 amino acids. In DNA, the CDR3 is TGTGCCACTACCCCCTTGGACAGTCCCACAGATACGCAGTATTTT. Translated: CATTPLDSPTDTQYF.

The chain employs TRBV7-2 and TRBJ1-1; D is unclear. V lost 1 base and J lost 8, with 11 bases in between. Germline CDR1 and CDR2: SGHTA and FQGNSA. The CDR3 extends over 13 amino acids. In DNA form, the CDR3 reads TGTGCCAGCAGCTTAGGCCCCAGTTTCGAAGCTTTCTTT. It specifies CASSLGPSFEAFF.

The V gene is TRBV29-1, the J gene TRBJ2-7; 8 bases are a match to TRBD1. This CDR3 has 12 amino acids. Germline CDR1 is SQVTM and CDR2 is ANQGSEA. V lost 7 bases to trimming and J lost 3 bases; unmatched junction nucleotides: 5. CDR3 sequence (DNA): TGCAGCGCCGTTACAGGGGGCTACGAGCAGTACTTC. Residues: CSAVTGGYEQYF.

The rearrangement links TRBV7-3 to TRBJ2-7; D possibly corresponds to TRBD2 (5 bases). V was trimmed by 5 bases and J by 7 bases, leaving 18 bases between them. Germline V gives CDR1 SGHTA, CDR2 FQGTGA. There are 14 residues in the CDR3. The CDR3 coding sequence is TGTGCCAGCAGCCCCGAGGGTGCTGGGCGGGAGCAGTACTTC. Amino acids: CASSPEGAGREQYF.

As DNA, the CDR3 is TGCGCCAGTGGACAGCCGGGCACCGGGGAGCTGTTTTTT. Its translation is CASGQPGTGELFF. The chain is built from TRBV5-1 and TRBJ2-2, with D possibly being TRBD1 (6 bases). The V end was cut by 8 bases, the J end by 4 bases, with 12 bases between. CDR1 is SGHRS, CDR2 YFSETQ, per germline. The CDR3 runs 13 residues.

This chain joins TRBV7-2 and TRBJ2-3, with a weak D call TRBD2 (7 bases). The V and J ends lost 8 bases and 2 bases respectively, with 17 bases between them. CDR1 and CDR2 (germline): SGHTA, FQGNSA. The CDR3 has 15 amino acids. CDR3 region: CASSAGAYSTDTQYF. The CDR3 nucleotides are TGTGCCAGCTCCGCGGGGGCCTACTCCACAGATACGCAGTATTTT.

The chain employs TRBV10-3 and TRBJ1-1; maybe TRBD1 (5 bases). CDR1 and CDR2 (germline): ENHRY, SYGVKD. This CDR3 region has 14 residues. Deletions cut 8 bases from V and 4 bases from J, with 17 bases between. CDR3 residues: CAIGTGRQGTEAFF. CDR3 sequence (DNA): TGTGCCATCGGCACCGGGCGCCAGGGCACTGAAGCTTTCTTT.

The chain recombines TRBV18 with TRBJ2-7; 7 nucleotides agree with TRBD2. This CDR3 region has 13 residues. CDR1 and CDR2 (germline): KGHSH, LQKENI. Trimming took 6 bases from V and 2 from J; bases not matched to a gene: 4. CDR3 bases: TGTGCCAGCTCCGCGGGGGATCCCTACGAGCAGTACTTC. Its protein product is CASSAGDPYEQYF.

The chain has TRBV12-3 or TRBV12-4 and TRBJ1-5; D call uncertain. The CDR3 is made up of 12 amino acids. Deletions cut 3 bases from V and 10 bases from J, with 10 bases between. The DNA of the CDR3 is TGTGCCAGCAGTTTGAACTTTCAACCCCAGCATTTT. Translated, it gives CASSLNFQPQHF.

The chain has TRBV6-5 and TRBJ1-5, with 8 bases matching TRBD1. The junction had 3 bases not matched to a gene; V was cut back by 5 bases and J by 3 bases. The CDR3 runs 14 residues. Germline V gives CDR1 MNHEY, CDR2 SVGAGI. The chain's CDR3 is CASSRTGPNQPQHF. For the CDR3, the DNA is TGTGCCAGCAGTAGGACAGGGCCCAATCAGCCCCAGCATTTT.

The CDR3 DNA reads as TGTGCCAGCAGTTACCCGCAGGGTTTAGGCCAGCCCCAGCATTTT. Protein sequence: CASSYPQGLGQPQHF. V usage is TRBV6-6 and J usage is TRBJ1-5; D is possibly TRBD1 (5 bases). The CDR3 spans 15 residues. Trimming cost V 2 bases and J 7 bases, with 15 bases left between them. Germline values: CDR1 MNHNY, CDR2 SVGAGI (reference sequence).

This clone was seen only a few times. V and J are TRBV5-1 and TRBJ1-5; 7 positions agree with TRBD1. Germline lookup yields CDR1 SGHRS and CDR2 YFSETQ. This CDR3 spans 15 amino acids. V lost 1 base and J lost 4; bases outside the gene matches: 5. The CDR3 DNA reads TGCGCCAGCAGCTTGACAGGGGCTGGGAATCAGCCCCAGCATTTT. It is translated as CASSLTGAGNQPQHF. Using reference TRBV5-1 and TRBJ1-5 for the parts outside the CDR3, the full variable domain is KAGVTQTPRYLIKTRGQQVTLSCSPISGHRSVSWYQQTPGQGLQFLFEYFSETQRNKGNFPGRFSGRQFSNSRSEMNVSTLELGDSALYLCASSLTGAGNQPQHFGDGTRLSIL.

CDR3 protein: CASSPHTGGMAGANVLTF. The CDR3 DNA is TGTGCCAGCAGTCCTCATACTGGGGGCATGGCTGGGGCCAACGTCCTGACTTTC. The chain links TRBV6-6 to TRBJ2-6, with D perhaps matching TRBD1 (6 bases). CDR1 and CDR2 from the germline V gene are MNHNY and SVGAGI (reference sequence). The CDR3 covers 18 residues. The V and J ends lost 5 bases and 2 bases respectively, with 19 bases between them.